This T cell receptor (beta chain) was identified during a study of cytomegalovirus exposure and HLA in healthy donors. The PCR contained 60 Vbeta and 13 Jbeta primers. Sequencing used immunoSEQ multiplex PCR; TCRdb keeps in-frame clones, though not all of them. The sample consists of about 89,000 clones, approximately 76% of them appearing once. Germline V gives CDR1 MNHEY, CDR2 SMNVEV (reference sequence). This CDR3 is built from 15 residues. The J segment lost 4 bases and the V segment lost 6 bases, leaving 8 bases of the junction unmatched. Source material: PBMCs. V is TRBV27 and J is TRBJ1-2, with 10 bases lining up with TRBD1. The TCR was taken from a male donor in good health and CMV-seronegative. The chain's CDR3 is CASRSPWTGGYGYTF. The CDR3 DNA follows: TGTGCCAGCAGGTCTCCTTGGACAGGGGGCTATGGCTACACCTTC.